This T cell receptor (beta chain) appears in the sequencing data of a study of shared clonotypes between healthy human individuals. Study information: Donors consisted of a couple of women and three men between 18 and 49. Overall study results and limits: Compared with clonotypes that all four donors shared, non-shared clonotypes had lower generation probabilities. Naive subsets typically showed greater estimated richness than memory subsets.

CDR3 length equals 13 residues. V was clipped by 0 bases and J by 9 bases, with 9 bases between them. Germline CDR1 and CDR2: SGHVS and FQNEAQ. Naive CD8 cells lacked CD45RO, underwent positive selection for CCR7 and left out terminally differentiated effector memory CD45RA+ cells. Template for every sorted-subset replicate PCR totaled roughly 200 ng DNA, around 32,000 T cell genomes. Assay used: immunoSEQ multiplex PCR; TCRdb lists only in-frame clones, some missing. Found here are almost 700,000 clones, around 92% of them singletons; the top ten hold 20% to 25%. This clone showed up just once. Its target is unknown.

The clonotype originates from a man aged 25-45 years in good health. Sequenced sample: naive CD8+ T cells sorted from blood. The chain combines TRBV7-8 with TRBJ2-1, with D tentatively TRBD2 (5 bases). The CDR3 sequence is CASSLALAGEQFF. DNA of the CDR3: TGTGCCAGCAGCTTAGCCCTAGCCGGTGAGCAGTTCTTC.